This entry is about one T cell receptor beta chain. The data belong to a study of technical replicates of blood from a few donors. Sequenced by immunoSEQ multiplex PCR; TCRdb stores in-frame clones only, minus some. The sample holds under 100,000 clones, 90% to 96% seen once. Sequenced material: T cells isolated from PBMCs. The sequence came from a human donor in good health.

CDR3 sequence reads: CASSLANYGRFPTYTF. The CDR3 nucleotides are TGCGCCAGCAGCTTGGCTAATTATGGTCGCTTCCCCACCTACACCTTC. The rearrangement links TRBV5-1 to TRBJ1-2; D gene uncertain. The V gene lost 0 bases and the J gene lost 10 bases, with 22 bases spanning the gap. Germline CDR1 and CDR2: SGHRS and YFSETQ. There are 16 residues in the CDR3.